This entry describes one T cell receptor (beta chain). Antigen: not known. This record belongs to a study of yellow fever vaccine responses in identical twins. Overall study results and limits: The T cell response to vaccination in identical twins was reportedly partly convergent and partly personalized.

V shed 0 bases and J shed 9 bases, with 15 bases lying between them. The CDR3 runs to 16 residues. Germline lookup yields CDR1 SGHAT and CDR2 FQDESV (reference sequence). One entry per CDR3 protein, called by TCRdb with MiXCR from the RT-PCR reads. The data contain roughly 950 distinct CDR3 sequences, around four fifths of them singletons. This specimen consisted of T cells from blood (PBMCs), unsorted or a sorted subset (not recorded which), obtained before or after yellow fever vaccination (not recorded which). The chain is built from TRBV11-1 and TRBJ1-6; D is uncertain. The source is a woman between 18 and 29 years old who received the yellow fever vaccine. The CDR3 protein is CASSLAGYPRGSPLHF. The CDR3 DNA sequence: TGTGCCAGCAGCTTAGCTGGGTACCCCCGCGGTTCACCCCTCCACTTT.